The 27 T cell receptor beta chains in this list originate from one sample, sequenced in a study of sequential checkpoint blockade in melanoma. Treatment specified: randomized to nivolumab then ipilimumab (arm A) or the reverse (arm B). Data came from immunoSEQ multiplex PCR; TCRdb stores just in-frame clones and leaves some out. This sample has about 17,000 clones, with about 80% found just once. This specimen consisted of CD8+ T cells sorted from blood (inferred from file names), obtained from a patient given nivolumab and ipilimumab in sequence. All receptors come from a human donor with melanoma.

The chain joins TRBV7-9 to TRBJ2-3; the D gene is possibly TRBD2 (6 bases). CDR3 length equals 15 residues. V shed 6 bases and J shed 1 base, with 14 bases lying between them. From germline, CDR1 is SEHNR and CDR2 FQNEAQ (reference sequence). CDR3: CASRRDFLGTDTQYF. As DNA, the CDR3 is TGTGCCAGCAGAAGGGACTTTCTGGGCACAGATACGCAGTATTTT.

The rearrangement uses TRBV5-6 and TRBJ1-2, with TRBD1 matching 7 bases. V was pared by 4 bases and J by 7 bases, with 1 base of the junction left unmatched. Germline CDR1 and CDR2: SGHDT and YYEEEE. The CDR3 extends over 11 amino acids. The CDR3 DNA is TGTGCCAGCAGCCCAGGGGGTGGCTACACCTTC. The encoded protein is CASSPGGGYTF.

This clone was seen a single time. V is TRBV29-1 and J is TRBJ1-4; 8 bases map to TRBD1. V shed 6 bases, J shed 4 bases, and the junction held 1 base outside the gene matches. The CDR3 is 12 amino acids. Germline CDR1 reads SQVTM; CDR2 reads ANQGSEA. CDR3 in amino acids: CSVGQGNEKLFF. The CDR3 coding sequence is TGCAGCGTCGGACAGGGTAATGAAAAACTGTTTTTT. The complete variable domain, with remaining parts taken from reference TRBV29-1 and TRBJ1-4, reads SAVISQKPSRDICQRGTSLTIQCQVDSQVTMMFWYRQQPGQSLTLIATANQGSEATYESGFVIDKFPISRPNLTFSTLTVSNMSPEDSSIYLCSVGQGNEKLFFGSGTQLSVL.

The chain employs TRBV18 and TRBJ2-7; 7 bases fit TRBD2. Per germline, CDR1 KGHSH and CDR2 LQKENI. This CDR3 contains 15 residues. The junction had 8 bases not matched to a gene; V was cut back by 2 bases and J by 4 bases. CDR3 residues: CASSPSSGINYEQYF. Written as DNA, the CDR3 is TGTGCCAGCTCACCAAGCAGCGGGATTAATTACGAGCAGTACTTC.

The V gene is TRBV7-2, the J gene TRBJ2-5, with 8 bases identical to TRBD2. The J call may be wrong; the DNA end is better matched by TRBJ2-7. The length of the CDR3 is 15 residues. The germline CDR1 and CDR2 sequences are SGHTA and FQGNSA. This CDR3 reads CASSDLGRGAYEQYF. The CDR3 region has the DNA TGTGCCAGCAGCGACCTGGGGCGGGGGGCCTACGAGCAGTACTTC.

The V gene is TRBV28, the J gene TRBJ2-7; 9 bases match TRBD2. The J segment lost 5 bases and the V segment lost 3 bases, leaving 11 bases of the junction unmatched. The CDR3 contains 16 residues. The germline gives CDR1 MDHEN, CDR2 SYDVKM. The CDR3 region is CASSLGASGVYDEQYF. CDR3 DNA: TGTGCCAGCAGTTTGGGGGCTAGCGGGGTGTACGACGAGCAGTACTTC.

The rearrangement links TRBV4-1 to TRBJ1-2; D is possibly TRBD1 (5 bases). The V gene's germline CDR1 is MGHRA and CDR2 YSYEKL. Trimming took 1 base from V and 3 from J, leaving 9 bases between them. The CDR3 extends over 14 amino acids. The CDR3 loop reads CASSQGWGDYGYTF. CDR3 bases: TGCGCCAGCAGCCAAGGTTGGGGGGACTATGGCTACACCTTC.

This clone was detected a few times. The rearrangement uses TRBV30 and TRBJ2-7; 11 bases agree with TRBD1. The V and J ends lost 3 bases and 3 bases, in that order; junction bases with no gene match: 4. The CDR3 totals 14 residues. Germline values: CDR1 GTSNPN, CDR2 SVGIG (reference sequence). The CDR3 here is CAWSPGTGGYEQYF. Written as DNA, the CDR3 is TGTGCCTGGAGCCCCGGGACAGGGGGCTACGAGCAGTACTTC.

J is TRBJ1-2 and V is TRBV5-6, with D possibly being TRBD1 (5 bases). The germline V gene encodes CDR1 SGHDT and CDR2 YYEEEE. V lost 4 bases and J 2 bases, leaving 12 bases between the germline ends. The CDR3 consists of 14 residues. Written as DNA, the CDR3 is TGTGCCAGCAGCCTGGAGGGGTACAACTATGGCTACACCTTC. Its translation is CASSLEGYNYGYTF.

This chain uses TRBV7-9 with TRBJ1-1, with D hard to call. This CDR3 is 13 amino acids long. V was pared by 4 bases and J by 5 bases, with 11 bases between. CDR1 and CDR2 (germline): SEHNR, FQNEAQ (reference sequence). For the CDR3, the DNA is TGTGCCAGCAGCTCAGCTCAGACAACTGAAGCTTTCTTT. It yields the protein CASSSAQTTEAFF.

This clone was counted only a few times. CDR3 DNA: TGTGCCAGCAGTCTTAGTTTCGGGACTAACTATGGCTACACCTTC. It specifies CASSLSFGTNYGYTF. The chain combines TRBV7-9 with TRBJ1-2; D remains ambiguous. V was pared by 6 bases and J by 0 bases, with 14 bases between. CDR1 and CDR2 (germline): SEHNR, FQNEAQ (reference sequence). The CDR3 length is 15 residues.

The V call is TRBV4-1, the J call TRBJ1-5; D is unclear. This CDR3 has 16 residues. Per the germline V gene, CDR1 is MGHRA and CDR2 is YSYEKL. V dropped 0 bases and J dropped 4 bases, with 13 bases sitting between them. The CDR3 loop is CASSQESVVSNQPQHF. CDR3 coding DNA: TGCGCCAGCAGCCAAGAATCAGTGGTCAGTAATCAGCCCCAGCATTTT.

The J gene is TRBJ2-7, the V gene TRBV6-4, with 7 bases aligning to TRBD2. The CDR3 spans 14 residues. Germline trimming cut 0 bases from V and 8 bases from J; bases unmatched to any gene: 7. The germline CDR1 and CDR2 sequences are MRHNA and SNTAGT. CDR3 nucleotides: TGTGCCAGCAGTGACTCGAGGGGCGGGAGTCAGCAGTACTTC. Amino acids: CASSDSRGGSQQYF.

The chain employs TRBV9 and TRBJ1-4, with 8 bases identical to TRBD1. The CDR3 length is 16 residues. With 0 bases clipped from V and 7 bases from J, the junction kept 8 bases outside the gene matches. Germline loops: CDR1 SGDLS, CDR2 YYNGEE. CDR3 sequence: CASSVGERQGTEKLFF. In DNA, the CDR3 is TGTGCCAGCAGCGTAGGAGAACGACAGGGGACTGAAAAACTGTTTTTT.

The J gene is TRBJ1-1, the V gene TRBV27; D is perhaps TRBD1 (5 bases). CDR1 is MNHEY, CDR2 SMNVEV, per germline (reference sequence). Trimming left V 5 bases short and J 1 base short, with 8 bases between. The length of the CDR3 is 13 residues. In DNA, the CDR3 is TGTGCCAGCAGTATAACAGGGAACACTGAAGCTTTCTTT. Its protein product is CASSITGNTEAFF.

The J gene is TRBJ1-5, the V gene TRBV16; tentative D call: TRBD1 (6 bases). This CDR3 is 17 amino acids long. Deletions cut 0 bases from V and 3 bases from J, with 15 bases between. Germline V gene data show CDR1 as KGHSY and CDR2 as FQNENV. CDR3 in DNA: TGTGCCAGCAGCCAATCCCTGACAGGAAACATCAATCAGCCCCAGCATTTT. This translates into CASSQSLTGNINQPQHF.

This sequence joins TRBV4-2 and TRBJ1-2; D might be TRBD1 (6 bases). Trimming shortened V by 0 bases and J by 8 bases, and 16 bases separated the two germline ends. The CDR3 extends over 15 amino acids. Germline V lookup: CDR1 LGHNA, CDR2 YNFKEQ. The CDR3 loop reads CASSQDIGQGQGYTF. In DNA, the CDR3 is TGTGCCAGCAGCCAAGATATAGGCCAGGGACAAGGCTACACCTTC.

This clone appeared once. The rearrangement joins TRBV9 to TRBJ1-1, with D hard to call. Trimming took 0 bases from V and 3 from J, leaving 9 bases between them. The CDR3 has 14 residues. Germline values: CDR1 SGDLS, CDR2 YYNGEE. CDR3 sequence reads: CASSVDGSYTEAFF. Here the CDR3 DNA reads TGTGCCAGCAGCGTAGATGGCAGTTACACTGAAGCTTTCTTT.

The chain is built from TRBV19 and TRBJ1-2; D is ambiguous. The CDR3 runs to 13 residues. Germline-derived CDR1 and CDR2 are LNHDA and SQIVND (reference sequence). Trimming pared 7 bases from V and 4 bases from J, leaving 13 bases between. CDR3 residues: CASKPSGGYGYTF. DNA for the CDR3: TGTGCCAGTAAGCCCAGCGGAGGCTATGGCTACACCTTC.

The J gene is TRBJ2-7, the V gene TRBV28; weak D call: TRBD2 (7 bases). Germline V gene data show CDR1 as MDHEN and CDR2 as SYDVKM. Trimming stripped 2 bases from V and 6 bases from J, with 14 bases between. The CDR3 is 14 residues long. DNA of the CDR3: TGTGCCAGCAGTTTAGGTGGGGGGGGCCGCGAGCAGTACTTC. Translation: CASSLGGGGREQYF.

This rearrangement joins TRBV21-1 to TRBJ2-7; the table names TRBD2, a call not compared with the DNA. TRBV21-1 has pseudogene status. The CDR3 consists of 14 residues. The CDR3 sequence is CARKLNSGTYEQYF. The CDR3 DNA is TGTGCCAGGAAATTGAATAGCGGTACCTACGAGCAGTACTTC.

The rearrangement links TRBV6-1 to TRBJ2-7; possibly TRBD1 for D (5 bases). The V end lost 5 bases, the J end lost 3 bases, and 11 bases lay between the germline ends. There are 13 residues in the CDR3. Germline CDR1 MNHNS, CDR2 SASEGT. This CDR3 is CASSFDSLYEQYF. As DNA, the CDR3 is TGTGCCAGCAGTTTTGACAGTCTCTACGAGCAGTACTTC.

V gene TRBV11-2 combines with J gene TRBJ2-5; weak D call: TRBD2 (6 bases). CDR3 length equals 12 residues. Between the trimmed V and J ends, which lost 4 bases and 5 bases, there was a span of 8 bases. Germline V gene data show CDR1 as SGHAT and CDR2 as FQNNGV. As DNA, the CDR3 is TGTGCCAGCAGCTCCCGGGGGGAGACCCAGTACTTC. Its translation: CASSSRGETQYF.

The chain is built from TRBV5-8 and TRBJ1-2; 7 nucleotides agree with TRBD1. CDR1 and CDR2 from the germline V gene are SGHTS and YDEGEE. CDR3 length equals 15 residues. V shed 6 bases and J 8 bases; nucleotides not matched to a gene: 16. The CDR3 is CASNRRDSVGRGYTF. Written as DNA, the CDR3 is TGTGCCAGCAACAGAAGGGACAGCGTAGGGAGAGGCTACACCTTC.

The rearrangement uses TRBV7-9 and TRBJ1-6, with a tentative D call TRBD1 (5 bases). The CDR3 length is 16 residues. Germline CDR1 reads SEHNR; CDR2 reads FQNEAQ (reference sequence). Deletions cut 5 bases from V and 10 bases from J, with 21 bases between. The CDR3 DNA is TGTGCCAGCAGCCCACCCGGGGGACCCGGGAGCTCACCCCTCCACTTT. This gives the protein CASSPPGGPGSSPLHF.

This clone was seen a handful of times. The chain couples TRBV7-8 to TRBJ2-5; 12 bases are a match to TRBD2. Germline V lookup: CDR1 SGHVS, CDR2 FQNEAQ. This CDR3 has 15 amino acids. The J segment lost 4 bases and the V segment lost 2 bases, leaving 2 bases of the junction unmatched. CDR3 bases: TGTGCCAGCAGCTTATCTAGCGGGGGGGGAGAGACCCAGTACTTC. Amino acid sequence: CASSLSSGGGETQYF.

For the CDR3, the DNA is TGTGCCAGCAGCGCCGAACAGGGCTCCTACGAGCAGTACTTC. Translated, it gives CASSAEQGSYEQYF. The V gene is TRBV7-2, the J gene TRBJ2-7; TRBD1 is a possible D gene (6 bases). Looked up from germline, CDR1 is SGHTA and CDR2 is FQGNSA. Trimming took 5 bases from V and 0 from J, leaving 11 bases between them. The CDR3 is 14 amino acids.